This T cell receptor beta chain was identified in a study of CD8 T cells in ankylosing spondylitis. Whole-study results and caveats: A motif in TCR beta, a set of eight highly homologous variants, appeared characteristic of ankylosing spondylitis blood. Certain motif variants had earlier been reported in reactive arthritis synovial fluid and blood.

Worth noting for this clonotype: Antigen: not known.

TCRdb passed the 5' RACE reads through MiXCR, listing each CDR3 protein once. Among around 440,000 distinct CDR3 sequences, about 15% were seen once, and the ten largest hold around 0.92%. The CDR3 totals 15 residues. Per germline, CDR1 SGDLS and CDR2 YYNGEE. Deletions cut 0 bases from V and 3 bases from J, with 10 bases between. V is TRBV9 and J is TRBJ2-1; the D gene is possibly TRBD1 (6 bases). The sequence was collected from a male donor with ankylosing spondylitis. Sequencing was carried out using blood, either unsorted or a sorted T cell fraction (not recorded which). CDR3 nucleotide sequence: TGTGCCAGCAGCGTAGAAATACAGGGCTACAATGAGCAGTTCTTC. Protein: CASSVEIQGYNEQFF.